This entry lists 5 T cell receptor beta chains sequenced from one sample in a study of T cells in Graves' hyperthyroidism and ophthalmopathy. There were TCR beta CDR3 regions amplified from RNA transcripts. The HTBI primer set served for first-round RT-PCR of the TCR CDR3. TCRdb processed the multiplex PCR reads anew with MiXCR; each CDR3 protein has one entry. Of approximately 600,000 distinct CDR3 sequences in the sample, less than 25% were seen once. The material sequenced was blood. These receptors were taken from a man aged 25-40 years with Graves' ophthalmopathy.

This CDR3 is CASSLIGTSASYEQYF. As DNA, the CDR3 is TGTGCCAGCAGCTTAATTGGAACTAGCGCCTCCTACGAGCAGTACTTC. The chain carries TRBV7-8 and TRBJ2-7; 7 positions agree with TRBD2. J gave up 0 bases and V 2 bases, and 7 bases lay outside the gene matches. This CDR3 comprises 16 residues. Germline V CDR1 and CDR2: SGHVS, FQNEAQ.

This chain uses TRBV19 with TRBJ2-7; D unclear. CDR1 is LNHDA, CDR2 SQIVND, per germline (reference sequence). Trimming shortened V by 5 bases and J by 2 bases, and 13 bases separated the two germline ends. There are 14 residues in the CDR3. The CDR3 DNA follows: TGTGCCAGTAGTGGGCAAGGCGCCACCTACGAGCAGTACTTC. Amino acids: CASSGQGATYEQYF.

This clonotype was picked up a small number of times. The genes are TRBV13 and TRBJ2-3; 9 bases align to TRBD2. CDR1 and CDR2 from the germline V gene are PRHDT and FYEKMQ (reference sequence). V gave up 1 base and J gave up 3 bases; unmatched junction bases: 11. CDR3 length equals 18 residues. This CDR3 is CASSLVGGRAGGTDTQYF. CDR3 in DNA: TGTGCCAGCAGCTTAGTTGGCGGGAGGGCCGGGGGGACAGATACGCAGTATTTT.

V and J are TRBV18 and TRBJ1-3; 8 nucleotides line up with TRBD1. With V trimmed by 4 bases and J by 0 bases, 5 bases remained unmatched. The CDR3 covers 16 residues. The germline V gene encodes CDR1 KGHSH and CDR2 LQKENI. The DNA of the CDR3 is TGTGCCAGCTCACGGGGACAGGTCGACTCTGGAAACACCATATATTTT. Protein: CASSRGQVDSGNTIYF.

This rearrangement joins TRBV7-2 to TRBJ2-2, with 10 positions matching TRBD2. The CDR3 covers 16 residues. V was pared by 0 bases and J by 4 bases, with 2 bases of the junction left unmatched. The germline CDR1 and CDR2 sequences are SGHTA and FQGNSA. The CDR3 sequence is CASSLAASGSTGELFF. CDR3 nucleotide sequence: TGTGCCAGCAGCTTAGCGGCTAGCGGGAGCACCGGGGAGCTGTTTTTT.